This T cell receptor beta chain derives from a study of cytomegalovirus exposure and HLA in healthy donors. Overall study results and limits: In a later analysis, specific HLA alleles were associated with over 15,000 TCR beta sequences at a 0.05 false discovery rate. Altogether, 150 to 200 TCR beta chains were recorded as cytomegalovirus-associated.

Healthy people donating bone marrow made up the donors. In the PCR, 60 Vbeta and 13 Jbeta primers were used. Assay: immunoSEQ multiplex PCR; the TCRdb copy retains only in-frame clones and omits some. The sample lists about 190,000 clones, 65% to 85% occurring once. Comment on this clone: Its antigen is currently unknown.

Trimming removed 5 bases from V and 4 bases from J; junction bases left unmatched: 7. Germline CDR1 and CDR2: MDHEN and SYDVKM. The length of the CDR3 is 14 residues. The chain couples TRBV28 to TRBJ2-5; 7 bases match TRBD2. Sequenced: PBMCs. The source is a woman aged 18-35 years in good health and CMV-seronegative. DNA of the CDR3: TGTGCCAGCAGTCAAACGGGACTAATAGAGACCCAGTACTTC. Its translation is CASSQTGLIETQYF.